This T cell receptor beta chain was observed in a study of T cell changes during pregnancy in multiple sclerosis. Profiling relied on immunoSEQ multiplex PCR, and the TCRdb table lists in-frame clones only, not all of them. The sample holds over 50,000 clones; about 90% are singletons and the top ten take roughly 0.89%. This clone was seen just once. The source was peripheral blood, collected in the first trimester of pregnancy. The sequence derives from a female donor in good health, enrolled as a control in a pregnancy study.

As DNA, the CDR3 is TGTGCCAGCAGCGTAGCTGAAAAACTGTTTTTT. Protein sequence: CASSVAEKLFF. J is TRBJ1-4 and V is TRBV5-5; D remains ambiguous. In germline, CDR1 is SGHKS, CDR2 YYEKEE (reference sequence). The CDR3 totals 11 residues. Trimming took off 4 bases at V and 7 bases at J, with 5 bases between the two ends. Full variable domain (rest looked up from reference TRBV5-5 and TRBJ1-4): DAGVTQSPTHLIKTRGQQVTLRCSPISGHKSVSWYQQVLGQGPQFIFQYYEKEERGRGNFPDRFSARQFPNYSSELNVNALLLGDSALYLCASSVAEKLFFGSGTQLSVL.